The 31 T cell receptor beta chains in this list originate from one sample, sequenced in a study of cytomegalovirus exposure and HLA in healthy donors. The PCR ran on 60 Vbeta and 13 Jbeta primers. The table came from immunoSEQ multiplex PCR; TCRdb's copy has only in-frame clones and leaves some out. The listing contains roughly 190,000 clones. The material sequenced was PBMCs. The source is a young man in good health and CMV-seronegative.

The chain links TRBV6-1 to TRBJ1-6, with a possible D match to TRBD1 (5 bases). The CDR3 consists of 14 residues. Germline CDR1 MNHNS, CDR2 SASEGT. Trimming took 7 bases from V and 10 from J, leaving 17 bases between them. For the CDR3, the DNA is TGTGCCAGCATTCAAAGGGGTAACGGGTCACCCCTCCACTTT. It yields the protein CASIQRGNGSPLHF.

J is TRBJ1-1 and V is TRBV5-1; 8 bases line up with TRBD1. Losses at the gene ends were 1 base for V and 4 bases for J; bases not matched to a gene: 6. Germline assignment: CDR1 SGHRS and CDR2 YFSETQ. The CDR3 consists of 15 residues. The chain's CDR3 is CASSLSGGRITEAFF. CDR3 DNA sequence: TGCGCCAGCAGCTTGTCAGGGGGCAGAATCACTGAAGCTTTCTTT.

The chain's CDR3 is CASARSGQGGTEAFF. The CDR3 DNA sequence: TGTGCCAGCGCCCGATCGGGTCAGGGTGGTACTGAAGCTTTCTTT. V is TRBV6-4 and J is TRBJ1-1, with a weak D call TRBD1 (5 bases). CDR1 is MRHNA and CDR2 is SNTAGT in the germline V gene. Trimming stripped 8 bases from V and 5 bases from J, with 21 bases between. The CDR3 is 15 residues long.

This rearrangement joins TRBV9 to TRBJ2-6, with 8 bases matching TRBD1. In germline, CDR1 is SGDLS, CDR2 YYNGEE. The CDR3 runs 16 residues. V shed 2 bases and J 2 bases; nucleotides not matched to a gene: 3. The CDR3 DNA sequence: TGTGCCAGCAGCGTTCAGGGGGCGGCTGGGGCCAACGTCCTGACTTTC. Translated, it gives CASSVQGAAGANVLTF.

The J gene is TRBJ2-7, the V gene TRBV7-2; D may be TRBD1 (5 bases). In germline, CDR1 is SGHTA, CDR2 FQGNSA. The CDR3 consists of 14 residues. Deletions cut 3 bases from V and 3 bases from J, with 12 bases between. CDR3 in DNA: TGTGCCAGCAGCTTTTATCCAGGGAACTACGAGCAGTACTTC. Protein sequence: CASSFYPGNYEQYF.

The chain joins TRBV9 to TRBJ1-1; D remains unclear. There are 12 residues in the CDR3. Trimming pared 3 bases from V and 7 bases from J, leaving 10 bases between. The V gene's germline CDR1 is SGDLS and CDR2 YYNGEE. CDR3 region: CASSGHRREAFF. CDR3 nucleotide sequence: TGTGCCAGCAGCGGACACCGTCGTGAAGCTTTCTTT.

The chain employs TRBV11-2 and TRBJ2-5, with D possibly TRBD2 on 6 matching bases. CDR3 length: 13 residues. Deletions cut 5 bases from V and 9 bases from J, with 16 bases between. Germline V CDR1 and CDR2: SGHAT, FQNNGV. CDR3 sequence: CASSPGTSRAQYF. CDR3 nucleotide sequence: TGTGCCAGCAGCCCCGGGACTTCTCGAGCCCAGTACTTC.

The chain has TRBV28 and TRBJ2-7; D perhaps matches TRBD2 (6 bases). CDR1 and CDR2 (germline): MDHEN, SYDVKM. Trimming took 6 bases from V and 3 from J, leaving 15 bases between them. This CDR3 contains 14 residues. CDR3 in DNA: TGTGCCAGCAGAATGAGCGGGCCTAACTACGAGCAGTACTTC. Residues: CASRMSGPNYEQYF.

This sequence joins TRBV10-2 and TRBJ2-5, with 7 bases identical to TRBD2. The better agreement between TRBJ2-7 and the DNA end casts doubt on the J call. CDR1 is WSHSY and CDR2 is SAAADI in the germline V gene. This CDR3 contains 13 residues. The CDR3 DNA reads as TGCGCCACCAAGGGAGGGTACGGCTACGAGCAGTACTTC. Translation: CATKGGYGYEQYF.

The chain joins TRBV7-7 to TRBJ2-5; D unresolved. The V gene lost 2 bases and the J gene lost 1 base, with 11 bases spanning the gap. CDR1 and CDR2 (germline): SSHAT, FNYEAQ (reference sequence). The CDR3 length is 15 residues. The CDR3 region has the DNA TGTGCCAGCAGCTTATATGGTGGCCTCCAAGAGACCCAGTACTTC. It encodes CASSLYGGLQETQYF.

The chain couples TRBV30 to TRBJ1-1; perhaps TRBD1 as D (5 bases). Germline V gene data show CDR1 as GTSNPN and CDR2 as SVGIG (reference sequence). The CDR3 loop spans 11 amino acids. V lost 5 bases and J lost 4, with 8 bases in between. This CDR3 reads CAWGGSTEAFF. The DNA for the CDR3 is TGTGCCTGGGGGGGGAGCACTGAAGCTTTCTTT.

On this clone itself: A junction end diverges from the germline sequence, so it may reflect a read error. The V call is TRBV6-1, the J call TRBJ2-7; 8 nucleotides agree with TRBD1. This CDR3 spans 13 amino acids. Germline V gives CDR1 MNHNS, CDR2 SASEGT. The CDR3 sequence: CASSEFVTGGPSF. CDR3 in DNA: TGTGCCAGCAGTGAGTTCGTTACAGGGGGACCCTCTTTC.

The genes are TRBV18 and TRBJ2-1; 9 bases map to TRBD2. CDR3 length equals 14 residues. The V and J ends lost 4 bases and 5 bases, in that order; junction bases with no gene match: 3. The germline CDR1 and CDR2 sequences are KGHSH and LQKENI. The CDR3: CASSLAGEDNEQFF. The CDR3 DNA reads TGTGCCAGCTCACTAGCGGGAGAAGACAATGAGCAGTTCTTC.

The chain recombines TRBV28 with TRBJ2-7, with 7 positions matching TRBD1. The V gene's germline CDR1 is MDHEN and CDR2 SYDVKM. V shed 5 bases and J 5 bases; nucleotides not matched to a gene: 9. The length of the CDR3 is 14 residues. The chain's CDR3 is CASSTQTGLHEQYF. DNA for the CDR3: TGTGCCAGCAGTACTCAGACAGGGCTCCACGAGCAGTACTTC.

The rearrangement uses TRBV7-3 and TRBJ2-5; 9 positions agree with TRBD2. Losses at the gene ends were 2 bases for V and 5 bases for J; bases not matched to a gene: 9. This CDR3 has 16 residues. Germline V gene sequence: CDR1 SGHTA, CDR2 FQGTGA. Here the CDR3 DNA reads TGTGCCAGCAGCTTACGGACTAGCGATCGGTGGGAGACCCAGTACTTC. It is translated as CASSLRTSDRWETQYF.

The V gene is TRBV19, the J gene TRBJ1-2, with TRBD1 matching 10 bases. Germline lookup yields CDR1 LNHDA and CDR2 SQIVND (reference sequence). Trimming took 10 bases from V and 8 from J; bases not matched to a gene: 7. The CDR3 has 12 residues. CDR3 in amino acids: CATRQGARGYTF. As DNA, the CDR3 is TGTGCCACGCGACAGGGGGCTCGCGGCTACACCTTC.

Note on this clone: Its ends do not fully match the called genes, so a read error is possible. The chain couples TRBV6-5 to TRBJ2-7; 8 positions match TRBD1. CDR3 length: 16 residues. Germline V gene sequence: CDR1 MNHEY, CDR2 SVGAGI. The CDR3 coding sequence is TGTGCCAGCAGTTACTCCGTGACTCGGACAGGGTACGGGCAGTACTTC. Translating gives CASSYSVTRTGYGQYF.

V and J are TRBV11-2 and TRBJ2-1; 7 positions match TRBD1. Per germline, CDR1 SGHAT and CDR2 FQNNGV. Losses at the gene ends were 6 bases for V and 4 bases for J; bases not matched to a gene: 6. The CDR3 totals 14 residues. Written as DNA, the CDR3 is TGTGCCAGCAGGCAAACAGGGGAGTACAATGAGCAGTTCTTC. Its protein product is CASRQTGEYNEQFF.

The chain uses TRBV19 and TRBJ2-1, with D possibly TRBD2 on 5 matching bases. The CDR3 spans 15 residues. Germline assignment: CDR1 LNHDA and CDR2 SQIVND (reference sequence). V was trimmed by 3 bases and J by 5 bases, leaving 14 bases between them. The CDR3 nucleotides read TGTGCCAGTAGTATTCAGGACTTTACCAACAATGAGCAGTTCTTC. As protein: CASSIQDFTNNEQFF.

The chain carries TRBV27 and TRBJ2-1; TRBD2 might be the D (6 bases). There are 14 residues in the CDR3. Looked up from germline, CDR1 is MNHEY and CDR2 is SMNVEV (reference sequence). Trimming cost V 3 bases and J 6 bases, with 12 bases left between them. The CDR3 nucleotides read TGTGCCAGCAGTTTGACTAGGAATGGCAATGAGCAGTTCTTC. Amino acid sequence: CASSLTRNGNEQFF.

V and J are TRBV19 and TRBJ2-7, with a possible D match to TRBD2 (6 bases). The CDR3 extends over 14 amino acids. Germline loops: CDR1 LNHDA, CDR2 SQIVND (reference sequence). V was pared by 8 bases and J by 5 bases, with 19 bases between. CDR3 nucleotide sequence: TGTGCCAGTGCGCGGGGAGGTCTCGTGAACGAGCAGTACTTC. It translates to CASARGGLVNEQYF.

This chain connects TRBV28 to TRBJ1-1; D is undetermined. Germline V gene sequence: CDR1 MDHEN, CDR2 SYDVKM. The CDR3 runs to 15 residues. The V end was cut by 7 bases, the J end by 3 bases, with 18 bases between. Here the CDR3 reads CASKPPRYEDTEAFF. The DNA of the CDR3 is TGTGCCAGCAAACCGCCGCGGTATGAGGACACTGAAGCTTTCTTT.

The CDR3 nucleotides are TGTGCCAGCAGCCGCGAAACATACAGGGTAGGGTATGGCTACACCTTC. The encoded protein is CASSRETYRVGYGYTF. The chain has TRBV7-9 and TRBJ1-2; the D gene is possibly TRBD1 (6 bases). Germline CDR1 reads SEHNR; CDR2 reads FQNEAQ (reference sequence). Trimming shortened V by 5 bases and J by 5 bases, and 21 bases separated the two germline ends. This CDR3 is 16 amino acids long.

This chain joins TRBV11-2 and TRBJ2-1; 7 bases are shared with TRBD1. The CDR3 loop spans 16 amino acids. Germline assignment: CDR1 SGHAT and CDR2 FQNNGV. Trimming at V came to 5 bases and at J to 2 bases, leaving 9 bases not matched to a gene. The CDR3 sequence: CASSRSGQRAYNEQFF. In DNA form, the CDR3 reads TGTGCCAGCAGCCGTTCGGGACAGAGGGCCTACAATGAGCAGTTCTTC.

The J gene is TRBJ1-5, the V gene TRBV11-2, with D possibly matching TRBD1 (6 bases). CDR3 size: 16 residues. Germline V CDR1 and CDR2: SGHAT, FQNNGV. Trimming removed 0 bases from V and 6 bases from J, with 15 bases in between. CDR3 nucleotides: TGTGCCAGCAGCTTAGATCGGACAGCGGTGGGTCAGCCCCAGCATTTT. The encoded protein is CASSLDRTAVGQPQHF.

The chain uses TRBV7-2 and TRBJ1-3, with 9 bases fitting TRBD1. Trimming removed 3 bases from V and 3 bases from J; junction bases left unmatched: 6. The CDR3 runs to 16 residues. CDR1 SGHTA and CDR2 FQGNSA come from the germline V gene. This CDR3 reads CASSFLRTGDGNTIYF. CDR3 coding DNA: TGTGCCAGCAGCTTCCTAAGGACAGGGGATGGAAACACCATATATTTT. Full variable domain (rest looked up from reference TRBV7-2 and TRBJ1-3): GAGVSQSPSNKVTEKGKDVELRCDPISGHTALYWYRQSLGQGLEFLIYFQGNSAPDKSGLPSDRFSAERTGGSVSTLTIQRTQQEDSAVYLCASSFLRTGDGNTIYFGEGSWLTVV.

This chain links TRBV9 with TRBJ2-7, with D perhaps TRBD1 (5 bases). V was shortened by 0 bases and J by 4 bases, with 23 bases between the two germline ends. The CDR3 has 18 residues. In germline, CDR1 is SGDLS, CDR2 YYNGEE. The CDR3 nucleotides read TGTGCCAGCAGCGTAGGTCCAGGGAAGGCCGTCAAACCATACGAGCAGTACTTC. Translation gives CASSVGPGKAVKPYEQYF.

The V gene is TRBV6-5, the J gene TRBJ2-1, with no clear D. Germline CDR1 is MNHEY and CDR2 is SVGAGI. Trimming took 8 bases from V and 7 from J, leaving 18 bases between them. The CDR3 totals 14 residues. The CDR3 coding sequence is TGTGCCAGCGGTTCGCAGGTTTTGATTAATGAGCAGTTCTTC. Protein: CASGSQVLINEQFF.

The V gene is TRBV19, the J gene TRBJ1-6, with D possibly being TRBD1 (6 bases). The CDR3 covers 14 residues. Germline V gene sequence: CDR1 LNHDA, CDR2 SQIVND (reference sequence). Trimming took 1 base from V and 10 from J, leaving 11 bases between them. The DNA of the CDR3 is TGTGCCAGTAGTATAGTCCCCGGGACATCACCCCTCCACTTT. As protein: CASSIVPGTSPLHF.

This chain connects TRBV7-2 to TRBJ2-3; 8 nucleotides line up with TRBD2. CDR1 SGHTA and CDR2 FQGNSA come from the germline V gene. This CDR3 spans 16 amino acids. With V trimmed by 2 bases and J by 0 bases, 4 bases remained unmatched. CDR3 sequence: CASSLRQRGSTDTQYF. The CDR3 DNA sequence: TGTGCCAGCAGCTTAAGGCAGCGGGGGAGCACAGATACGCAGTATTTT.

The chain recombines TRBV28 with TRBJ1-4; TRBD1 is a possible D gene (5 bases). V lost 3 bases to trimming and J lost 7 bases, with 12 bases between them. The CDR3 runs to 14 residues. Germline V gene lookup returns CDR1 MDHEN and CDR2 SYDVKM. CDR3 in DNA: TGTGCCAGCAGTTTTAGTCAGGGAATTGAAAAACTGTTTTTT. Translation gives CASSFSQGIEKLFF.